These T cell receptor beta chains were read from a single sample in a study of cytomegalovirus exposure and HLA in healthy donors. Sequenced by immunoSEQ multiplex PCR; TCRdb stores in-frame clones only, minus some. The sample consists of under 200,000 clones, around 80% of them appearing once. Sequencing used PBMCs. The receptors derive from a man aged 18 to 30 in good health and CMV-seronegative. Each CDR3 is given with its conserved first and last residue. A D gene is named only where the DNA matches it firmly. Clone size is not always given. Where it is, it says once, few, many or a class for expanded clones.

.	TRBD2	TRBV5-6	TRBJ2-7	TGTGCCAGCAGCTTGGAGAGAGGGGAGGGATCCGAGCAGTACTTC	CASSLERGEGSEQYF
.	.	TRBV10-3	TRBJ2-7	TGTGCCAGCGGAACAGGGCCCCCCTACGAGCAGTACTTC	CASGTGPPYEQYF
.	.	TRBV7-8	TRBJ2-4	TGTGCCAGCAGCTTAGCGGGTCGGCAGGGCCCGATCAGAAAAAACATTCAGTACTTC	CASSLAGRQGPIRKNIQYF
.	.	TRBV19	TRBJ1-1	TGTGCCAGTAGTCCCGGCGGGGAAGCTTTCTTT	CASSPGGEAFF
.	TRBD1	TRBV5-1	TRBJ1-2	TGCGCCAGCAGCTTGGGACAGGGGAGAGATGGCTACACCTTC	CASSLGQGRDGYTF
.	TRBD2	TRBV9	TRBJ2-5	TGTGCCAGCAGCGTAGGAACTAGCGGCCAAGAGACCCAGTACTTC	CASSVGTSGQETQYF
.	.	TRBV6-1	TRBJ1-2	TGTGCCAGCAGAGACCGAAGACAGGCCCTCTATGGCTACACCTTC	CASRDRRQALYGYTF
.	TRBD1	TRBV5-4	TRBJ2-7	TGTGCCAGCAGCTTCAGGGGGCCAAGCTACGAGCAGTACTTC	CASSFRGPSYEQYF
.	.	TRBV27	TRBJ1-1	TGTGCCAGCAGTTCCCCGACACTTTACACTGAAGCTTTCTTT	CASSSPTLYTEAFF
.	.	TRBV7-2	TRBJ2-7	TGTGCCAGCACCTCCCTAACCTACGAGCAGTACTTC	CASTSLTYEQYF
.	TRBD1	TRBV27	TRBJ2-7	TGTGCCAGCAGAGCAACAGGGGCAGCCTACGAGCAGTACTTC	CASRATGAAYEQYF
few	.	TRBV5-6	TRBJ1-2	TGTGCCAGCAGCTTGGACAGGCGGGGCTACACCTTC	CASSLDRRGYTF
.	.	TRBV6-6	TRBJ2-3	TGTGCCAGCAGTGGGGAGAACCGCAACACAGATACGCAGTATTTT	CASSGENRNTDTQYF
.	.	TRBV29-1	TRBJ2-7	TGCAGCGTTGAAGTGGCAGAATCCTACGAGCAGTACTTC	CSVEVAESYEQYF
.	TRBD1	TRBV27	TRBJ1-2	TGTGCCAGCAGTCCCCGGACAGGGTCTGGCTACACCTTC	CASSPRTGSGYTF
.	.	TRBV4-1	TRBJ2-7	TGCGCCAGCAGCCAAGCGGGGGATGGCTACGAGCAGTACTTC	CASSQAGDGYEQYF
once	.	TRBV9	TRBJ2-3	TGTGCCAGCAGCGCCGCGGACAGCCGGGATGTCTATACGCAGTATTTT	CASSAADSRDVYTQYF
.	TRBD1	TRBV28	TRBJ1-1	TGTGCCAGCAGTTTTGCGGGACAGTCGAACACTGAAGCTTTCTTT	CASSFAGQSNTEAFF
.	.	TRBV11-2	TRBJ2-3	TGTGCCAGCAGCTTACAGAGCCGGGACTCCCTTTGGGATACGCAGTATTTT	CASSLQSRDSLWDTQYF
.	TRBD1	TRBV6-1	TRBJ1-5	TGTGCCAGCAGCAGAGGGACAGAGAATCAGCCCCAGCATTTT	CASSRGTENQPQHF
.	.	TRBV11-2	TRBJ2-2	TGTGCCAGCAGCTCCCTAGAAGGCGGGGAGCTGTTTTTT	CASSSLEGGELFF